This paragraph covers one T cell receptor (beta chain) sequence. Trimming cost V 7 bases and J 7 bases, with 17 bases left between them. The CDR3 totals 14 residues. Germline loops: CDR1 SGHTA, CDR2 FQGNSA. Through a sample-barcoded 5' primer and a J-beta primer mix, a second PCR was run for 7 to 11 cycles. MiXCR, applied by TCRdb to the 5' RACE reads, yields one record per CDR3 protein. The sample yields 1,800,000 or so distinct CDR3 sequences, around 40% seen once. This sample was taken from a study of blood T cells in healthy people across ages. The V and J genes are TRBV7-2 and TRBJ2-1; no definite D call. Source material: blood. This receptor was taken from a human donor in good health. CDR3 in DNA: TGTGCCAGCACCCTACTTCCAGGCGGTAATGAGCAGTTCTTC. It is translated as CASTLLPGGNEQFF.